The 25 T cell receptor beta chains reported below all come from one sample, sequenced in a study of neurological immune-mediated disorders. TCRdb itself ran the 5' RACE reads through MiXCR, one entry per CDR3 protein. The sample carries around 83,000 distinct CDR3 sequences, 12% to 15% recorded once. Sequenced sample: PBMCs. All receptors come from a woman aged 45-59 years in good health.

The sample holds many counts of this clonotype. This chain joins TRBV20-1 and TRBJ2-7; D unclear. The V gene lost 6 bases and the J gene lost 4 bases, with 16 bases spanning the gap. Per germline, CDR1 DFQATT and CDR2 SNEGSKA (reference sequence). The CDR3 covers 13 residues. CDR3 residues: CSAAPSVGYEQYF. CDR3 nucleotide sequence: TGCAGTGCGGCCCCGTCTGTTGGGTACGAGCAGTACTTC.

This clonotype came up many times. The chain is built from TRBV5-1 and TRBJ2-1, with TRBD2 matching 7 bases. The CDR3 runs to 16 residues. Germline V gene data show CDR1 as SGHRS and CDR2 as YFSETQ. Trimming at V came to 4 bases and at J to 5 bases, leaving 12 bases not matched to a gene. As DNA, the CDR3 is TGCGCCAGCAGCGCGCGACTAGCCGCACTCGACAATGAGCAGTTCTTC. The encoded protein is CASSARLAALDNEQFF.

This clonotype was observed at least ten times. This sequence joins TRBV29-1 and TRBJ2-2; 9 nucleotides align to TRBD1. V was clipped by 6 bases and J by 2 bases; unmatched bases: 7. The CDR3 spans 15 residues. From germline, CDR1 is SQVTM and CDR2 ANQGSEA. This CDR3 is CSVGQGSINTGELFF. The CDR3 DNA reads TGCAGCGTCGGACAGGGGAGCATAAACACCGGGGAGCTGTTTTTT.

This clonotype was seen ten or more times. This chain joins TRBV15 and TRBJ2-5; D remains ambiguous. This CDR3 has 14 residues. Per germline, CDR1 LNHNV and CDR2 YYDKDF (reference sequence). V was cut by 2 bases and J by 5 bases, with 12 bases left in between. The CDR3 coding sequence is TGTGCCACCAGCAGACCCGGGCCCGGGGAGACCCAGTACTTC. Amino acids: CATSRPGPGETQYF.

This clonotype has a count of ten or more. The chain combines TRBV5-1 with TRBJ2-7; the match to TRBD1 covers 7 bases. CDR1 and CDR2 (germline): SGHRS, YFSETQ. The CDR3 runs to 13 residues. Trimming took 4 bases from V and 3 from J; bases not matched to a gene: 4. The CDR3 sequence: CASSGGQIYEQYF. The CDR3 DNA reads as TGCGCCAGCAGCGGGGGACAGATCTACGAGCAGTACTTC.

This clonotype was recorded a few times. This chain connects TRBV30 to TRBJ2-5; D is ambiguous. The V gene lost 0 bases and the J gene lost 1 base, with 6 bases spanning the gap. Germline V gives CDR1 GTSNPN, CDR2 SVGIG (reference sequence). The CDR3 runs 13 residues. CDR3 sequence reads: CAWSVGGQETQYF. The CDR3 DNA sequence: TGTGCCTGGAGTGTCGGCGGCCAAGAGACCCAGTACTTC.

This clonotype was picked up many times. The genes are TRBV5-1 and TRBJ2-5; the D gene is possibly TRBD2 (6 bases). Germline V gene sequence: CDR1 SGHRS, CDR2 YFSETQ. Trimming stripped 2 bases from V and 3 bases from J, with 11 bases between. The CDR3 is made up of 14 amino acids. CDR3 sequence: CASSFFGGEETQYF. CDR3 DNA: TGCGCCAGCAGCTTTTTCGGAGGGGAAGAGACCCAGTACTTC.

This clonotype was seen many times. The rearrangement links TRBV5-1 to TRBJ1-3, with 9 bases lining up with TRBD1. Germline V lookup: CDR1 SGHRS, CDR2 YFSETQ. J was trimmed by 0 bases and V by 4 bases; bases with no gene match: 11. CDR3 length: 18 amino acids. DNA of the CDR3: TGCGCCAGCAGCAACATTCGTCCGGGACAGGGCTCTGGAAACACCATATATTTT. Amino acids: CASSNIRPGQGSGNTIYF.

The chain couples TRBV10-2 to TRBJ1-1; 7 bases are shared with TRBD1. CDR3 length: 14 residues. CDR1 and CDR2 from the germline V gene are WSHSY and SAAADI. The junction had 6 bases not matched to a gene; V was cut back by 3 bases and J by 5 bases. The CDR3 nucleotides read TGCGCCAGCAGTGAATACAGGGGTGAAACTGAAGCTTTCTTT. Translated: CASSEYRGETEAFF.

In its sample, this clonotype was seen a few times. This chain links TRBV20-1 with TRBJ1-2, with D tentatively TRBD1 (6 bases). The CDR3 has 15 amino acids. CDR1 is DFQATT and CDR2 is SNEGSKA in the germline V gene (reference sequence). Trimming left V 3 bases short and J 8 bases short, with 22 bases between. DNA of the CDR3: TGCAGTGCTAGGACCCCGGGGGGGCTGACGGCGGGCTACACCTTC. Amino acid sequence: CSARTPGGLTAGYTF.

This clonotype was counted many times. CDR3 nucleotide sequence: TGCGCCAGCAGCTTACGGGCAGGGGAGGACTATGGCTACACCTTC. As protein: CASSLRAGEDYGYTF. This chain joins TRBV5-1 and TRBJ1-2; D possibly corresponds to TRBD1 (6 bases). The CDR3 length is 15 residues. V lost 2 bases and J lost 3, with 14 bases in between. Germline lookup yields CDR1 SGHRS and CDR2 YFSETQ.

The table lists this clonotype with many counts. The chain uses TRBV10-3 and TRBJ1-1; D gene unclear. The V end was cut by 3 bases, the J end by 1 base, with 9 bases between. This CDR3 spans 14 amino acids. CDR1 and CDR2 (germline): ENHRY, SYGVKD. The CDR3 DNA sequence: TGTGCCATCAGTGACCGAGGGCGGAACACTGAAGCTTTCTTT. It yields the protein CAISDRGRNTEAFF.

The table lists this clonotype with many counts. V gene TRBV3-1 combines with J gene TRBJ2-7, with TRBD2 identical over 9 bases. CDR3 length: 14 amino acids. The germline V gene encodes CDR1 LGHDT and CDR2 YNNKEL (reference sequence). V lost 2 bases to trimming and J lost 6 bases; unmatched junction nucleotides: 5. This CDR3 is CASSQPLAGSEQYF. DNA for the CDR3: TGTGCCAGCAGCCAACCGCTAGCGGGGAGCGAGCAGTACTTC.

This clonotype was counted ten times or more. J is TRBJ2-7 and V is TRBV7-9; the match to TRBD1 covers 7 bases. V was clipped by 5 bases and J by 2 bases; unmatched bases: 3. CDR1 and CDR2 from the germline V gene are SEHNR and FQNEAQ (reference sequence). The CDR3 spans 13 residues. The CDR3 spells CASSHTGAYEQYF. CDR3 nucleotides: TGTGCCAGCAGCCATACAGGGGCCTACGAGCAGTACTTC.

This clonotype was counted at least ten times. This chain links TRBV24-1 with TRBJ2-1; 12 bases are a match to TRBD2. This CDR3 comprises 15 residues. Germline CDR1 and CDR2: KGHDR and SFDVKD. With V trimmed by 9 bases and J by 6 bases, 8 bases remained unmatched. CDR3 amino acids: CATAQTSGSFNEQFF. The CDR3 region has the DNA TGTGCCACCGCTCAGACTAGCGGGAGTTTCAATGAGCAGTTCTTC.

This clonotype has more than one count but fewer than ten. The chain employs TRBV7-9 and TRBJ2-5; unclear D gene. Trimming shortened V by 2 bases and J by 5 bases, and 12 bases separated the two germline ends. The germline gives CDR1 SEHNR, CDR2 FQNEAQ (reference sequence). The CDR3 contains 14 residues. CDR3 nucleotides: TGTGCCAGCAGCTTACAGCCAGCGTACGAGACCCAGTACTTC. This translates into CASSLQPAYETQYF.

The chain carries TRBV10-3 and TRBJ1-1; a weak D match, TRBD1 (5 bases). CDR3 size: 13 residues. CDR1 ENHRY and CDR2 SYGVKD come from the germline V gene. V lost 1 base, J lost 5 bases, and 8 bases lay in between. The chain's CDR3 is CAISEYRGTEAFF. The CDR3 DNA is TGTGCCATCAGTGAGTATCGGGGGACTGAAGCTTTCTTT.

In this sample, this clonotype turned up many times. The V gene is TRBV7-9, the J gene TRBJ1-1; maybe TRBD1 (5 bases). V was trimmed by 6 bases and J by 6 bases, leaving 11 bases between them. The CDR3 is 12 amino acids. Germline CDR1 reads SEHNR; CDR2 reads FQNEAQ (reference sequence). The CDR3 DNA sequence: TGTGCCAGCAGAAGAACAGGCGCTGAAGCTTTCTTT. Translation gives CASRRTGAEAFF.

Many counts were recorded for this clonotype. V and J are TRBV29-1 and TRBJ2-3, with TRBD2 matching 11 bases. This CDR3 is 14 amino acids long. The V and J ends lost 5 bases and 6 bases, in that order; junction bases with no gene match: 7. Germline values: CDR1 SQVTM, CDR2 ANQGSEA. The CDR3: CSVSSGRSGDTQYF. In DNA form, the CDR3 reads TGCAGCGTTTCTAGCGGGAGGTCGGGGGATACGCAGTATTTT.

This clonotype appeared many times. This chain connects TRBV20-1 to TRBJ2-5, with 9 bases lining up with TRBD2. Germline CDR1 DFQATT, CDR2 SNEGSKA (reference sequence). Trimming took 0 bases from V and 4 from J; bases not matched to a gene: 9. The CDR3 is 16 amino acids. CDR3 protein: CSARDPLREGGETQYF. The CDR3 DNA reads TGCAGTGCTAGAGATCCGTTGCGGGAGGGAGGAGAGACCCAGTACTTC.

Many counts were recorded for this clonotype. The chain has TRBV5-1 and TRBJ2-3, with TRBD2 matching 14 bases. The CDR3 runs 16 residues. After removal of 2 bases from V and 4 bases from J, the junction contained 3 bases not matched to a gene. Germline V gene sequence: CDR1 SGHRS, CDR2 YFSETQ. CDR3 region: CASSFGTSGSADTQYF. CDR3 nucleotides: TGCGCCAGCAGCTTTGGGACTAGCGGGAGTGCAGATACGCAGTATTTT. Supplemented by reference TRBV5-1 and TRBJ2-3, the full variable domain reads KAGVTQTPRYLIKTRGQQVTLSCSPISGHRSVSWYQQTPGQGLQFLFEYFSETQRNKGNFPGRFSGRQFSNSRSEMNVSTLELGDSALYLCASSFGTSGSADTQYFGPGTRLTVL.

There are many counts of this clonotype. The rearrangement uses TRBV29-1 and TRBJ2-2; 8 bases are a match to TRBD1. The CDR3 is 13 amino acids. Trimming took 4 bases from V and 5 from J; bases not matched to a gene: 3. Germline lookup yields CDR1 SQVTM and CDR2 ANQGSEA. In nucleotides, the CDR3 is TGCAGCGTTGGGGACAGGTGGACCGGGGAGCTGTTTTTT. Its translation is CSVGDRWTGELFF.

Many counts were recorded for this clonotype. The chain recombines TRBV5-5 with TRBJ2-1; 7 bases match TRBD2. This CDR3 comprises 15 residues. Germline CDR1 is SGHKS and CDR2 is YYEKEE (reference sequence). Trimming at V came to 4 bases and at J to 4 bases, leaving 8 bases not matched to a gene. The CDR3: CASSLTTGGYNEQFF. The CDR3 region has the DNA TGTGCCAGCAGCCTAACCACCGGGGGGTACAATGAGCAGTTCTTC. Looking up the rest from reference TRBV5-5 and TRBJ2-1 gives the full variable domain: DAGVTQSPTHLIKTRGQQVTLRCSPISGHKSVSWYQQVLGQGPQFIFQYYEKEERGRGNFPDRFSARQFPNYSSELNVNALLLGDSALYLCASSLTTGGYNEQFFGPGTRLTVL.

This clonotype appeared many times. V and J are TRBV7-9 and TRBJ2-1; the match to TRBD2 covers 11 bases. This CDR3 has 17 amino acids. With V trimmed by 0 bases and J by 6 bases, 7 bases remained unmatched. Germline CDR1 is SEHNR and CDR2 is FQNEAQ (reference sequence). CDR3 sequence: CASSLALGLAVINEQFF. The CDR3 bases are TGTGCCAGCAGCTTAGCGTTGGGACTAGCGGTTATCAATGAGCAGTTCTTC.

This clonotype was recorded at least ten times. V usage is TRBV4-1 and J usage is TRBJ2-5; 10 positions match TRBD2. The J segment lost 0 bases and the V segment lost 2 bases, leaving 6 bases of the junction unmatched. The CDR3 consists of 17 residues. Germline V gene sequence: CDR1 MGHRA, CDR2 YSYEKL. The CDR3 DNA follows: TGCGCCAGCAGCCAACAGCTAGCGGGGGTGAACCAAGAGACCCAGTACTTC. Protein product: CASSQQLAGVNQETQYF.